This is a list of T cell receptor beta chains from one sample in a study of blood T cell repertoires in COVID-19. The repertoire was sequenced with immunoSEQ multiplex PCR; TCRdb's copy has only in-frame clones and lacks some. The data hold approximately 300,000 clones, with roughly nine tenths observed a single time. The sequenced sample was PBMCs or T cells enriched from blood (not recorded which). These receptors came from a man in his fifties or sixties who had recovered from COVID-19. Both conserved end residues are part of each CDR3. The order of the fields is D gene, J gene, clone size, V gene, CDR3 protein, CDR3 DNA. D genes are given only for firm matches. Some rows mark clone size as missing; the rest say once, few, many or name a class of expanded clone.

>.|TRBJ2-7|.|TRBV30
CAWAGTGYEQYF
TGTGCCTGGGCGGGGACTGGGTACGAGCAGTACTTC
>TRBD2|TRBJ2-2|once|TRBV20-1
CSASAGLVPGELFF
TGCAGTGCTAGTGCGGGACTAGTACCCGGGGAGCTGTTTTTT
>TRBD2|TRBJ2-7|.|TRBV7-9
CASSLWTSYEQYF
TGTGCCAGCAGCCTCTGGACTAGCTATGAGCAGTACTTC
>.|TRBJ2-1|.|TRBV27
CASSLFSGSSYNEQFF
TGTGCCAGCAGTTTATTTAGCGGAAGCTCCTACAATGAGCAGTTCTTC
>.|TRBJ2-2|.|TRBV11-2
CASSLVRRVDTGELFF
TGTGCCAGCAGCTTAGTCCGGAGAGTCGACACCGGGGAGCTGTTTTTT
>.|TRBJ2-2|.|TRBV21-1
CAAPRQGADTGELFF
TGTGCCGCCCCCAGGCAGGGGGCCGACACCGGGGAGCTGTTTTTT
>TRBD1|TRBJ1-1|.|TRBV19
CASRALGTGGVGTEAFF
TGTGCCAGTAGAGCCCTTGGGACAGGGGGCGTAGGGACTGAAGCTTTCTTT
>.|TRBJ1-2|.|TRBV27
CASSLSSRSSGYTF
TGTGCCAGCAGTTTATCTTCCAGGTCGAGTGGCTACACCTTC
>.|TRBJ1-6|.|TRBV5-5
CASNLFRAEDNSPLHF
TGTGCCAGCAACCTTTTTAGAGCCGAGGATAATTCACCCCTCCACTTT
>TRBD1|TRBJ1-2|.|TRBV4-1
CASRTVGGQTGYTF
TGCGCCAGCAGGACTGTTGGGGGACAGACTGGCTACACCTTC
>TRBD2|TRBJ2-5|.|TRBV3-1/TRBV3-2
CASSQGLAPGETQYF
TGTGCCAGCAGCCAGGGACTAGCCCCCGGGGAGACCCAGTACTTC
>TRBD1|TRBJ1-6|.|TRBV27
CASSKIGTGVSPLHF
TGTGCCAGCAGTAAAATCGGGACAGGGGTTTCACCCCTCCACTTT
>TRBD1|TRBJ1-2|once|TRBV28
CASTNRDRYGYTF
TGTGCCAGCACTAATCGGGACAGATATGGCTACACCTTC
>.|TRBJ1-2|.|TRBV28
CASSSQNYGYTF
TGTGCCAGCAGTTCACAAAACTATGGCTACACCTTC
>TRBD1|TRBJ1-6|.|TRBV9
CASSTGQGTSPLHF
TGTGCCAGCAGCACCGGACAGGGTACCTCACCCCTCCACTTT
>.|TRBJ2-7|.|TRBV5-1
CASSFDQGKQYF
TGCGCCAGCAGCTTTGACCAGGGTAAGCAGTACTTC
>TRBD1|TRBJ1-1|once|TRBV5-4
CASSRRQGSNTEAFF
TGTGCCAGCAGCAGGAGACAGGGATCGAACACTGAAGCTTTCTTT
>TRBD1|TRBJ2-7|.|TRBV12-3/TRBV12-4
CASRNRGRYEQYF
TGTGCCAGCAGAAACAGGGGGCGTTACGAGCAGTACTTC
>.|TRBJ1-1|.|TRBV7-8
CASSLADRGWTEAFF
TGTGCCAGCAGCTTAGCAGATAGGGGATGGACTGAAGCTTTCTTT
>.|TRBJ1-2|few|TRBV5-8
CASSLLENNYGYTF
TGTGCCAGCAGCTTGTTGGAGAATAACTATGGCTACACCTTC
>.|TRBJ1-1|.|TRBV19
CASSMLRRREGTEAFF
TGTGCCAGTAGTATGCTAAGACGGCGGGAGGGCACTGAAGCTTTCTTT
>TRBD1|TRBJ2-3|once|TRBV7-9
CASSLGYRGSTDTQYF
TGTGCCAGCAGCTTAGGATACAGGGGTAGCACAGATACGCAGTATTTT
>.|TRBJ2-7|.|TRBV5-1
CASSPGMGPHEQYF
TGCGCCAGTTCTCCAGGAATGGGTCCACACGAGCAGTACTTC
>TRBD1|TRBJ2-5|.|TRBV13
CASSPRGWETQYF
TGTGCCAGCAGCCCCAGGGGGTGGGAGACCCAGTACTTC
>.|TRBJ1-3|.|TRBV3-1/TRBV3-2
CASSQDWEVRGRDTIYF
TGTGCCAGCAGCCAAGATTGGGAGGTGAGGGGACGGGACACCATATATTTT
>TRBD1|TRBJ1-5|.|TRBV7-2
CASSLVGGGTQPQHF
TGTGCCAGCAGCTTAGTAGGGGGCGGTACGCAGCCCCAGCATTTT
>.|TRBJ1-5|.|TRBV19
CASRVGGGGNQPQHF
TGTGCCAGTAGGGTCGGCGGGGGCGGAAATCAGCCCCAGCATTTT
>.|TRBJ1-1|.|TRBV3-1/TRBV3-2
CASSQANQGNTEAFF
TGTGCCAGCAGCCAAGCTAATCAGGGGAACACTGAAGCTTTCTTT
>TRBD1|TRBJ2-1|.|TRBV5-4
CASSNGDSYNEQFF
TGTGCCAGCAGCAACGGGGACAGCTACAATGAGCAGTTCTTC
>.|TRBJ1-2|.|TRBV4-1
CASSHQGTNYGYTF
TGCGCCAGCAGCCACCAGGGGACTAACTATGGCTACACCTTC
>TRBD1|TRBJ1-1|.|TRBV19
CASARDRDTEAFF
TGTGCCAGCGCAAGGGACAGGGACACTGAAGCTTTCTTT
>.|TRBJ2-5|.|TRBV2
CASSGVGSVGTQYF
TGTGCCAGCAGTGGAGTAGGTAGCGTGGGGACCCAGTACTTC
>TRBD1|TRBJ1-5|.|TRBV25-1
CASSPGQGPEFPQHF
TGTGCCAGTTCCCCGGGACAGGGTCCTGAGTTTCCCCAGCATTTT
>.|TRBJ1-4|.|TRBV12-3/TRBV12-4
CASSSGEKLFF
TGTGCCAGCAGTTCGGGTGAAAAACTGTTTTTT
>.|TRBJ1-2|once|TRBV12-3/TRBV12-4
CASSFGTRGYTF
TGTGCCAGCAGTTTTGGTACGCGCGGCTACACCTTC
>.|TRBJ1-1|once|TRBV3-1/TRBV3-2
CASTSMGGGGTEAFF
TGTGCCAGCACCAGTATGGGGGGAGGTGGCACTGAAGCTTTCTTT
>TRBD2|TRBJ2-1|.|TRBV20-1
CSASKPSGRHSYNEQFF
TGCAGTGCTAGTAAGCCTAGCGGGAGACATTCCTACAATGAGCAGTTCTTC
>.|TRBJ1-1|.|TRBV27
CASSPPGLTEAFF
TGTGCCAGCAGTCCGCCCGGACTGACTGAAGCTTTCTTT
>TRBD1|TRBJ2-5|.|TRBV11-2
CASSLDRGGETQYF
TGTGCCAGCAGCTTGGACAGGGGTGGGGAGACCCAGTACTTC
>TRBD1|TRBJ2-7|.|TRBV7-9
CASSLTSGQLTYEQYF
TGTGCCAGCAGCCTAACCTCGGGACAGCTGACCTACGAGCAGTACTTC